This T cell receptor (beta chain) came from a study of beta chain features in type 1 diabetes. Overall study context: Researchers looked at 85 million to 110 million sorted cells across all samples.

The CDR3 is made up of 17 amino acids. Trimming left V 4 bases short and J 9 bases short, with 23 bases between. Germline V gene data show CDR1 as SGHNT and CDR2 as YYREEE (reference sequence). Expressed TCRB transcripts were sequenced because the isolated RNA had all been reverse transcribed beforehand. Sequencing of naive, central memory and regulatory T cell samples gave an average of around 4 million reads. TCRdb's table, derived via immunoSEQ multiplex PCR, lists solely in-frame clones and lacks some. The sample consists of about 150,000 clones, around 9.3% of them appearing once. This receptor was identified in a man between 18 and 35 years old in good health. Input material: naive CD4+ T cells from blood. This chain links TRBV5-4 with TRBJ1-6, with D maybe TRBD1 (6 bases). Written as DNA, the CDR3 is TGTGCCAGCAGCCCGGGCGCGGGGGGGGCTCCTGGTTCACCCCTCCACTTT. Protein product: CASSPGAGGAPGSPLHF.